This T cell receptor (beta chain) came from a study of T cells in Graves' hyperthyroidism and ophthalmopathy. Study in general: Blood from the periphery was taken at initial diagnosis, before any treatment.

Drawn at first hyperthyroidism diagnosis, the blood sample preceded any ophthalmopathy symptoms. Extraction of PBMCs used roughly 9.6 ml of fresh peripheral blood. This clonotype occurred a few times. There are 11 residues in the CDR3. The ends were cut back, 5 bases at V and 11 bases at J, with 12 bases in the middle. Germline V lookup: CDR1 MNHNS, CDR2 SASEGT. Amplified regions were TCR beta CDR3 sequences from RNA transcripts. An initial round of RT-PCR targeting the TCR CDR3 relied on the HTBI primer set. TCRdb re-derived calls from the multiplex PCR reads in MiXCR, one entry per CDR3 protein. The table shows 300,000 to 450,000 distinct CDR3 sequences, with roughly 14% occurring only once.

The sequence was obtained from a man aged 25 to 40 with Graves' hyperthyroidism that later progressed to Graves' ophthalmopathy. Sequenced input: blood. This chain joins TRBV6-1 and TRBJ1-1, with unresolved D. The CDR3 protein is CASSSTLVAFF. The CDR3 DNA reads as TGTGCCAGCAGTTCGACCCTGGTCGCTTTCTTT.